This TCR beta chain was documented in a study of Ad26.COV2.S vaccination and SARS-CoV-2 variants. Looking at the study overall: Ad26.COV2.S, an intramuscular injection, was given once or twice 56 days apart. Study-level points and caveats: Placebo recipients trailed vaccine recipients in spike-specific TCR breadth. Using TCR breadth and depth analyses may have led to underestimated total T cell responses.

CDR1 is MNHEY, CDR2 SVGAGI, per germline. The CDR3 contains 15 residues. V lost 2 bases to trimming and J lost 15 bases, with 23 bases between them. Sequenced by immunoSEQ multiplex PCR; TCRdb stores in-frame clones only, minus some. Of hundreds of thousands of clones in the sample, about four fifths were seen once. As regards this clone: Antigen specificity is unknown.

Treatment of the sample: about 20 received Ad26.COV2.S at low or high dose, single or two shots; about 5 received placebo; per-sample allocation not given. The samples were gathered on day 63 after the first injection of vaccine or placebo. This person who donated was an adult of 18-55 years in Boston. The receptor comes from a person aged 18 to 59 who received the Ad26.COV2.S COVID-19 vaccine or a placebo. The chain combines TRBV6-5 with TRBJ2-1; a weak D match, TRBD2 (5 bases). Sequencing was performed on peripheral blood, taken in a trial of Ad26.COV2.S vaccine versus placebo. This CDR3 reads CASSYGPDDRGEPFF. CDR3 coding DNA: TGTGCCAGCAGTTACGGACCCGACGACCGGGGTGAACCGTTCTTC.